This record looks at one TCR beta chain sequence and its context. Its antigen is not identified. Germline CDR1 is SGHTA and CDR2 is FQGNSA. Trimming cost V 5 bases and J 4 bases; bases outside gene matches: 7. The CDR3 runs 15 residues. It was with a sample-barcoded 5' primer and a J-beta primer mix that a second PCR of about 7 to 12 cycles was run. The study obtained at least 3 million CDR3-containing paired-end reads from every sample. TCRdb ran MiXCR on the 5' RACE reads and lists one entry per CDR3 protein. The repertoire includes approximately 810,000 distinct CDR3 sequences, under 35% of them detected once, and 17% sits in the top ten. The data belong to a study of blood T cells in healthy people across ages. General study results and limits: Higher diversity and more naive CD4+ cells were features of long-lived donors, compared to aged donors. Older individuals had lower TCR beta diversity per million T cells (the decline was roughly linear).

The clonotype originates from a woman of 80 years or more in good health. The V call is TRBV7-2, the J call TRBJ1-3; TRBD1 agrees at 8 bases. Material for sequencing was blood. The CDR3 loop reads CASSGQGAPGNTIYF. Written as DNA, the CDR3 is TGTGCCAGCAGCGGTCAGGGGGCACCGGGAAACACCATATATTTT.